Shown below are 3 T cell receptor beta chains from a single sample sequenced in a study of shared clonotypes between healthy human individuals. Sequenced by immunoSEQ multiplex PCR; TCRdb stores in-frame clones only, minus some. The table shows some 2.4 million clones, with 93% occurring only once. The sequencing input was naive CD4+ T cells from PBMCs. Subset reported: CD45RA+ positively selected. The origin of the receptors is a man younger than 35 in good health. Some clones in this sample may be carry-over from other donors' samples.

The chain couples TRBV11-3 to TRBJ2-3, with 10 bases that match TRBD1. Germline V gene sequence: CDR1 SGHNT, CDR2 YENEEA. J was trimmed by 4 bases and V by 5 bases; bases with no gene match: 6. The CDR3 consists of 15 residues. CDR3 coding DNA: TGTGCCAGCAGCCAGGGACAGGGGTTGGCAGATACGCAGTATTTT. Translating gives CASSQGQGLADTQYF.

This clone appeared a single time. The chain carries TRBV5-1 and TRBJ1-3, with TRBD1 as a possible D gene (6 bases). Germline V gives CDR1 SGHRS, CDR2 YFSETQ. There are 18 residues in the CDR3. V lost 0 bases and J lost 1, with 17 bases in between. CDR3 loop: CASSLEFGRRGSGNTIYF. Written as DNA, the CDR3 is TGCGCCAGCAGCTTGGAGTTCGGACGAAGGGGGTCTGGAAACACCATATATTTT.

The J gene is TRBJ2-4, the V gene TRBV4-1; 8 nucleotides line up with TRBD1. J gave up 2 bases and V 1 base, and 7 bases lay outside the gene matches. Germline CDR1 reads MGHRA; CDR2 reads YSYEKL. There are 17 residues in the CDR3. CDR3 bases: TGCGCCAGCAGCCAAGGTACTGCAGGGGGCACCAAAAACATTCAGTACTTC. Its protein is CASSQGTAGGTKNIQYF.